This T cell receptor beta chain was identified during a study of preoperative IRX-2 immunotherapy in early breast cancer. Treatment in this sample: preoperative locoregional IRX-2 cytokine immunotherapy. This phase Ib study tested locoregional IRX-2 cytokine immunotherapy given before surgery. Trimming removed 7 bases from V and 6 bases from J; junction bases left unmatched: 9. CDR3 size: 16 residues. Germline CDR1 is SGHVS and CDR2 is FNYEAQ. Produced via immunoSEQ multiplex PCR; TCRdb's table is partial and in-frame only. Of some 22,000 clones in the sample, 85% to 95% were seen once. The clonotype comes from a human donor with breast cancer. The V and J genes are TRBV7-6 and TRBJ2-2, with 12 bases that match TRBD2. The sequencing used tumor tissue, collected after IRX-2 immunotherapy. For the CDR3, the DNA is TGTGCCAGCACCCCTCTAGCGGGAGGGCCCCCCGGGGAGCTGTTTTTT. This encodes CASTPLAGGPPGELFF. The variable domain in full, with the rest retrieved from reference TRBV7-6 and TRBJ2-2, is GAGVSQSPRYKVTKRGQDVALRCDPISGHVSLYWYRQALGQGPEFLTYFNYEAQQDKSGLPNDRFSAERPEGSISTLTIQRTEQRDSAMYRCASTPLAGGPPGELFFGEGSRLTVL.